The rows below give T cell receptor beta chains drawn from one sample of a study of cytomegalovirus exposure and HLA in healthy donors. Assay: immunoSEQ multiplex PCR; the TCRdb copy retains only in-frame clones and omits some. Among approximately 150,000 clones listed, under 80% were seen once. The source material was PBMCs. Source of these receptors: a human donor in good health. Both conserved end residues are part of each CDR3.

V gene,J gene,CDR3 protein
TRBV5-6,NA,CASSIGTAYEQYF
TRBV5-4,TRBJ1-1,CASSTRDRGRTEAFF
TRBV6-1,TRBJ2-1,CASSASGGNNEQFF
TRBV7-3,TRBJ1-1,CASSLRGEGTEAFF
TRBV6-5,TRBJ2-3,CASSKLADTQYF
TRBV5-6,TRBJ1-1,CASSLAYRGLGTEAFF
TRBV7-9,TRBJ2-1,CASSSPGGLAGHNEQFF
TRBV7-8,TRBJ2-5,CASSPGQGETQYF
TRBV6-6,TRBJ1-1,CASSYGGQGEAFF
TRBV2,TRBJ1-5,CASRTGYGNQPQHF
TRBV6-1,TRBJ2-5,CASSEYGRGLQETQYF
TRBV9,TRBJ2-5,CASSAGGGGPRQETQYF
TRBV29-1,TRBJ2-7,CSVTGSYEQYF
TRBV2,TRBJ2-1,CASRPTRDYYNEQFF
TRBV27,TRBJ2-7,CASSPLGTGHEQYF
TRBV29-1,TRBJ1-1,CSVRDTEAFF
TRBV2,TRBJ2-5,CASSERGSAQYF
TRBV7-6,TRBJ2-5,CASSLAPGKETQYF
TRBV5-1,TRBJ2-7,CASSLEPTGAGYEQYF
TRBV4-1,TRBJ1-1,CASSRFPNRLGYEAFF
TRBV27,TRBJ2-7,CASSLSRGYEQYF
TRBV6-5,TRBJ2-7,CASSRTSGDYEQYF
TRBV5-4,TRBJ2-3,CASSLDFFTDTQYF
TRBV19,TRBJ1-5,CASSPRREGGSNQPQHF
TRBV27,TRBJ1-1,CASGELMNTEAFF
TRBV7-7,TRBJ2-5,CASSFGQQETQYF
TRBV11-2,TRBJ2-1,CASSFPGGHGQFF
TRBV21-1,TRBJ1-5,CASSLQQGIKGQPQHF
TRBV5-4,TRBJ2-7,CASSRSTGYEQYF
TRBV6-6,TRBJ1-1,CASSYGPNTEAFF